The next 24 T cell receptor beta chains were all read from a single sample in a study of regulatory T cells in long-lasting Graves disease. Arm-PCR of CDR3 regions and iRepertoire HTBI primers were used to build TCR beta libraries. From the multiplex PCR reads, TCRdb called clonotypes with MiXCR, one entry per CDR3 protein. The sample lists about 290,000 distinct CDR3 sequences, around 20% seen once, with roughly three fifths in the top ten. Time point meaning: persistent/refractory GD, antithyroid drugs over 5 years with positive TRAb. TCR sequences were obtained from RNA taken from PBMCs. The sample was peripheral blood mononuclear cells (PBMCs), taken when the disease was refractory, from a patient treated with antithyroid drugs. The receptors derive from a female donor with Graves disease.

About this clonotype itself: Germline and junction disagree at one end, which may indicate a read error. This chain connects TRBV13 to TRBJ2-2; D is perhaps TRBD2 (6 bases). Germline loops: CDR1 PRHDT, CDR2 FYEKMQ (reference sequence). The CDR3 extends over 13 amino acids. In DNA, the CDR3 is TGTGCCAGCAGCTCGCTTATCCTCGGGGGGCTGTTTTTT. It yields the protein CASSSLILGGLFF.

The table lists this clonotype with many counts. The V call is TRBV18, the J call TRBJ1-2; D unclear. Trimming removed 5 bases from V and 2 bases from J, with 12 bases in between. Germline lookup yields CDR1 KGHSH and CDR2 LQKENI. The CDR3 runs to 14 residues. CDR3 DNA sequence: TGTGCCAGCTCAAGAGAGATCAGGAACTATGGCTACACCTTC. It translates to CASSREIRNYGYTF.

The V call is TRBV19, the J call TRBJ1-1, with no clear D. Per germline, CDR1 LNHDA and CDR2 SQIVND (reference sequence). V lost 0 bases and J lost 6, with 8 bases in between. This CDR3 has 13 residues. Here the CDR3 reads CASSIDTQSEAFF. CDR3 DNA: TGTGCCAGTAGTATAGACACCCAATCTGAAGCTTTCTTT.

The chain links TRBV5-8 to TRBJ1-2, with no clear D. The germline V and J ends were trimmed by 4 bases and 3 bases, with 16 bases remaining between them. The CDR3 spans 15 residues. Germline V gene lookup returns CDR1 SGHTS and CDR2 YDEGEE. The CDR3 coding sequence is TGTGCCAGCAGCCCACGACCGACGGAATACTATGGCTACACCTTC. It yields the protein CASSPRPTEYYGYTF.

The chain couples TRBV7-9 to TRBJ2-5; TRBD1 aligns across 8 bases. This CDR3 has 15 residues. V shed 5 bases, J shed 6 bases, and the junction held 11 bases outside the gene matches. In germline, CDR1 is SEHNR, CDR2 FQNEAQ (reference sequence). The CDR3 spells CASSPVGGQDQTQYF. Written as DNA, the CDR3 is TGTGCCAGCAGCCCGGTGGGGGGACAGGACCAGACCCAGTACTTC.

This clonotype came up a few times. One base away lies a much larger clone, so this may be a sequencing read error. The J gene is TRBJ1-2, the V gene TRBV12-5, with D tentatively TRBD1 (5 bases). Germline V lookup: CDR1 LGHNT, CDR2 FRNRAP. CDR3 length: 12 amino acids. CDR3 in amino acids: CASSTDNYGYAF. The CDR3 region has the DNA TGTGCTAGTTCGACAGATAACTATGGCTACGCCTTC.

This clonotype was counted a few times. The chain employs TRBV5-4 and TRBJ2-1, with 8 bases lining up with TRBD2. Per germline, CDR1 SGHNT and CDR2 YYREEE (reference sequence). With 4 bases clipped from V and 7 bases from J, the junction kept 4 bases outside the gene matches. This CDR3 is 13 amino acids long. The CDR3 DNA reads TGTGCCAGCAGCCCGGCGGGGGGAAATGAGCAGTTCTTC. Encoded protein: CASSPAGGNEQFF.

This rearrangement joins TRBV20-1 to TRBJ2-1; TRBD2 aligns across 11 bases. V gave up 0 bases and J gave up 8 bases; unmatched junction bases: 6. The germline V gene encodes CDR1 DFQATT and CDR2 SNEGSKA (reference sequence). The CDR3 consists of 15 residues. The CDR3 DNA reads as TGCAGTGCTAGAGATATACTAGCGGGAGCTCATGAGCAGTTCTTC. This codes for CSARDILAGAHEQFF.

V and J are TRBV20-1 and TRBJ2-1; D is unclear. CDR3 size: 12 residues. Trimming removed 1 base from V and 8 bases from J, with 9 bases in between. Germline CDR1 and CDR2: DFQATT and SNEGSKA (reference sequence). The CDR3 nucleotides are TGCAGTGCTAGAGTAGGCCATGATGAGCAGTTCTTC. Translated, it gives CSARVGHDEQFF.

The CDR3 DNA follows: TGTGCCAGCAGTTATCCATTGTTACAGGGGCAAGAGACCCAGTACTTC. It codes for CASSYPLLQGQETQYF. V usage is TRBV7-9 and J usage is TRBJ2-5, with 7 bases that match TRBD1. Germline CDR1 and CDR2: SEHNR and FQNEAQ (reference sequence). This CDR3 region has 16 residues. Germline trimming cut 6 bases from V and 2 bases from J; bases unmatched to any gene: 12.

There are many counts of this clonotype. The chain links TRBV15 to TRBJ1-5; D is uncertain. The CDR3 has 14 amino acids. Germline V lookup: CDR1 LNHNV, CDR2 YYDKDF (reference sequence). V lost 0 bases, J lost 3 bases, and 6 bases lay in between. The CDR3 region is CATSRDQANQPQHF. DNA for the CDR3: TGTGCCACCAGCAGAGATCAGGCCAATCAGCCCCAGCATTTT. The complete variable domain, with remaining parts taken from reference TRBV15 and TRBJ1-5, reads DAMVIQNPRYQVTQFGKPVTLSCSQTLNHNVMYWYQQKSSQAPKLLFHYYDKDFNNEADTPDNFQSRRPNTSFCFLDIRSPGLGDTAMYLCATSRDQANQPQHFGDGTRLSIL.

J is TRBJ2-7 and V is TRBV6-5, with D perhaps matching TRBD1 (6 bases). The CDR3 is 14 amino acids. Per the germline V gene, CDR1 is MNHEY and CDR2 is SVGAGI. Trimming took 1 base from V and 3 from J, leaving 10 bases between them. For the CDR3, the DNA is TGTGCCAGCAGTTACTTTCCAGGGGACTACGAGCAGTACTTC. Its protein product is CASSYFPGDYEQYF.

At least ten counts were recorded for this clonotype. This chain uses TRBV28 with TRBJ1-5; D gene uncertain. The CDR3 runs to 15 residues. CDR1 is MDHEN, CDR2 SYDVKM, per germline. Trimming cost V 2 bases and J 0 bases, with 8 bases left between them. The CDR3 DNA reads TGTGCCAGCAGTTTACAGCCTTATAGCAATCAGCCCCAGCATTTT. Translation: CASSLQPYSNQPQHF.

As concerns this clonotype: Given a much more abundant clone one base away, this may be a read error. The V and J genes are TRBV7-2 and TRBJ1-1; D may be TRBD1 (5 bases). The CDR3 has 16 residues. V was cut by 5 bases and J by 0 bases, with 16 bases left in between. Germline V gives CDR1 SGHTA, CDR2 FQGNSA. The CDR3 spells CASSISGGIMNTEAFF. As DNA, the CDR3 is TGTGCCAGCAGCATAAGCGGGGGGATAATGAACACTGAAGCTTTCTTT.

For this clonotype: A single base separates this from a much larger clone, so it may be a read error. The CDR3 coding sequence is TGTGCCAGCAGGGGACAGGGATCCGAGACCCAGAACTTC. It is translated as CASRGQGSETQNF. The chain joins TRBV27 to TRBJ2-5, with TRBD1 matching over 9 bases. This CDR3 region has 13 residues. CDR1 and CDR2 (germline): MNHEY, SMNVEV (reference sequence).

This clonotype was recorded many times. The chain links TRBV28 to TRBJ2-7, with D possibly being TRBD1 (6 bases). The germline CDR1 and CDR2 sequences are MDHEN and SYDVKM. The CDR3 totals 15 residues. The ends were cut back, 5 bases at V and 3 bases at J, with 17 bases in the middle. The DNA for the CDR3 is TGTGCCAGCAGTCCCCGCTTGACAGGAGGCTACGAGCAGTACTTC. This gives the protein CASSPRLTGGYEQYF.

This sequence joins TRBV30 and TRBJ1-2, with D maybe TRBD1 (5 bases). There are 13 residues in the CDR3. The germline V gene has CDR1 GTSNPN and CDR2 SVGIG (reference sequence). Trimming cost V 1 base and J 12 bases, with 18 bases left between them. The DNA of the CDR3 is TGTGCCTGGAGTGCGGGAGGAGGGGATGCCCACACCTTC. It yields the protein CAWSAGGGDAHTF.

This clonotype was picked up many times. CDR3 nucleotide sequence: TGTGCCAGCAGCCCCCGTGGGACGGACTACGAGCAGTACTTC. It yields the protein CASSPRGTDYEQYF. The chain uses TRBV7-8 and TRBJ2-7; D is tentatively TRBD1 or TRBD2 (5 bases each). Between the trimmed V and J ends, which lost 5 bases and 3 bases, there was a span of 14 bases. Germline V gene lookup returns CDR1 SGHVS and CDR2 FQNEAQ. This CDR3 comprises 14 residues.

This clonotype appeared a few times. This chain links TRBV5-5 with TRBJ2-7; D remains unclear. Germline V gene lookup returns CDR1 SGHKS and CDR2 YYEKEE (reference sequence). This CDR3 region has 13 residues. Trimming removed 1 base at V and 2 bases at J, with 7 bases between. The CDR3 loop is CASSLWTTYEQYF. The CDR3 DNA reads as TGTGCCAGCAGCTTGTGGACCACCTACGAGCAGTACTTC.

On this clonotype itself: This may be a read error, as it is one base from a much larger clone. The J gene is TRBJ1-6, the V gene TRBV10-3, with a tentative D call TRBD1 (5 bases). Looked up from germline, CDR1 is ENHRY and CDR2 is SYGVKD. The CDR3 contains 15 residues. The CDR3 bases are TGTGCCATCAGTGCAACAGGCAGCCTAGATTCACCCCCCCACTTT. As protein: CAISATGSLDSPPHF.

The chain employs TRBV28 and TRBJ2-7; D call uncertain. Looked up from germline, CDR1 is MDHEN and CDR2 is SYDVKM. V dropped 6 bases and J dropped 6 bases, with 15 bases sitting between them. The CDR3 has 13 residues. This chain's CDR3 is CASRALALREQYF. The CDR3 coding sequence is TGTGCCAGCAGGGCCTTAGCCCTACGCGAGCAGTACTTC.

This clonotype showed up just a few times. As DNA, the CDR3 is TGTGCCAGTAACCCATCCCAACGGAATCAGCCCCAGCATTTT. It translates to CASNPSQRNQPQHF. The V gene is TRBV19, the J gene TRBJ1-5; D call uncertain. This CDR3 comprises 14 residues. Per germline, CDR1 LNHDA and CDR2 SQIVND (reference sequence). Trimming removed 7 bases at V and 4 bases at J, with 14 bases between. The full variable domain, its missing parts supplied by reference TRBV19 and TRBJ1-5, is DGGITQSPKYLFRKEGQNVTLSCEQNLNHDAMYWYRQDPGQGLRLIYYSQIVNDFQKGDIAEGYSVSREKKESFPLTVTSAQKNPTAFYLCASNPSQRNQPQHFGDGTRLSIL.

This clonotype has at least ten counts. V usage is TRBV6-1 and J usage is TRBJ2-7, with 10 bases matching TRBD1. This CDR3 has 17 residues. Germline V CDR1 and CDR2: MNHNS, SASEGT. The V segment lost 6 bases and the J segment 0 bases; nucleotides outside the gene matches: 11. The CDR3 DNA reads as TGTGCCAGCAGCACCGGGACAGGGGATGGGAGCTCCTACGAGCAGTACTTC. Protein: CASSTGTGDGSSYEQYF.

The V call is TRBV4-3, the J call TRBJ2-1, with D possibly matching TRBD1 (6 bases). The germline CDR1 and CDR2 sequences are LGHNA and YSLEER. The CDR3 sequence is 16 residues long. The V end was cut by 0 bases, the J end by 4 bases, with 13 bases between. The CDR3 is CASSQDPGQPYNEQFF. In DNA, the CDR3 is TGCGCCAGCAGCCAAGATCCAGGACAGCCATACAATGAGCAGTTCTTC.